Given below is one T cell receptor beta chain in context. Participants spanned ages about 18 to 100 years and resided in around 25 US areas. Self-reported history from a screening survey and questionnaire set each donor's cohort. The source of the sample is a study of blood T cell repertoires in COVID-19. As for the study in general: The United States, Italy and Spain supplied acute and convalescent COVID-19 samples.

In the original analysis: Reference gene primer amplification gave estimated nucleated cell counts. Here immunoSEQ multiplex PCR was the method, and the copy in TCRdb shows in-frame clones only, minus some. V, J and clone size derive from that table, while D and trimming were established from the DNA sequence. The sample carries over 350,000 clones, approximately 90% recorded once. The CDR3 sequence is 14 residues long. Germline values: CDR1 MNHEY, CDR2 SVGEGT. V lost 5 bases to trimming and J lost 7 bases, with 12 bases between them. This TCR came from a woman younger than 30 who had recovered from COVID-19. Source material: PBMCs or T cells enriched from blood (not recorded which). This chain links TRBV6-2 or TRBV6-3 with TRBJ1-6; D unresolved. This chain's CDR3 is CASSRQVENSPLHF. CDR3 nucleotide sequence: TGTGCCAGCAGTCGCCAGGTTGAAAATTCACCCCTCCACTTT.